This TCR beta chain was sequenced for a study of blood T cell repertoires in COVID-19. Study-wide background: Samples came from the United States, Italy and Spain, spanning acute and convalescent COVID-19. PBMCs, B-cell-depleted T cells, or T cells were the source of the cDNA or gDNA that made up the material.

The CDR3 spans 13 residues. The junction had 0 bases not matched to a gene; V was cut back by 5 bases and J by 1 base. Germline CDR1 and CDR2: MNHEY and SMNVEV (reference sequence). The authors' processing: Counts of nucleated cells, estimated from reference gene primer amplification, were obtained. The repertoire was sequenced with immunoSEQ multiplex PCR; TCRdb's copy has only in-frame clones and lacks some. That table is the source of V, J and clone size, and D and trimming were worked out from the DNA. The sample includes about 270,000 clones, roughly 86% of them seen just once. The clonotype was recovered from a woman aged 55-70 years who had recovered from COVID-19. Sequencing was done on a sample of peripheral blood. This chain uses TRBV27 with TRBJ1-1; 8 bases are a match to TRBD1. The CDR3 DNA is TGTGCCAGCAGTGACAGGGGGAACACTGAAGCTTTCTTT. This encodes CASSDRGNTEAFF.